This T cell receptor (beta chain) was recovered during a study of early T cells in non-severe SARS-CoV-2 infection. Study as a whole: The chains were unpaired, and the sequenced material was bulk RNA from unsorted whole blood.

CDR1 is LNHDA, CDR2 SQIVND, per germline (reference sequence). The CDR3 length is 13 residues. V was clipped by 1 base and J by 4 bases, with 5 bases between them. Sample share makes this clonotype medium-sized (0.01 to 0.1%). Its target is unknown. Findings and limits, study-wide: Reliance on VDJdb matching favored anti-spike CD8 responses; private and CD4 specificities were missed.

cDNA molecules, individually, were tagged with unique molecular identifiers. TCRdb reanalysed the 5' RACE reads using MiXCR and keeps one entry per CDR3 protein. Among 45,000 or so distinct CDR3 sequences listed, approximately 11% were seen once. This receptor was identified in an adult who was a healthcare worker with PCR-confirmed SARS-CoV-2 infection or an uninfected control (not recorded which). The chain is built from TRBV19 and TRBJ2-1; no clear D. Sequencing was performed on whole blood. CDR3 coding DNA: TGTGCCAGTAGTATAGGGGGATACAATGAGCAGTTCTTC. Translation gives CASSIGGYNEQFF.